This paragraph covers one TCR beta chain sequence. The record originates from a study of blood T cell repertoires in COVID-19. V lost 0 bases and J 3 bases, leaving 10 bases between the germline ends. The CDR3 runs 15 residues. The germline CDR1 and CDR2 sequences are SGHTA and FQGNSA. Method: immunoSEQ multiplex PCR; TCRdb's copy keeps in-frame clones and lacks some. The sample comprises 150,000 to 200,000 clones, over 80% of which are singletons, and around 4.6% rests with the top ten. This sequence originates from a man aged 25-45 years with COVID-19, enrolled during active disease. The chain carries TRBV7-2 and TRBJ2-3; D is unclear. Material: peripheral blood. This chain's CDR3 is CASSLARGRTDTQYF. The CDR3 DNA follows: TGTGCCAGCAGCTTAGCCCGAGGAAGAACAGATACGCAGTATTTT.